The source of this TCR beta chain is a study of blood T cell repertoires in COVID-19. About the study: Whether acute or convalescent, the COVID-19 samples came from the United States, Italy and Spain.

This CDR3 is built from 15 residues. Germline CDR1 is SGHRS and CDR2 is YFSETQ. Trimming shortened V by 0 bases and J by 0 bases, and 7 bases separated the two germline ends. Generated by immunoSEQ multiplex PCR, the TCRdb table keeps only in-frame clones and is missing some. The sample lists roughly 52,000 clones, roughly 89% occurring once. Comments on this clone: Other DNA sequences in this specimen translate into the identical CDR3.

The TCR comes from a man in his fifties with acute or convalescent COVID-19. The V call is TRBV5-1, the J call TRBJ1-5, with D possibly being TRBD1 (5 bases). Sequencing was carried out using peripheral blood. CDR3: CASSLVGDSNQPQHF. CDR3 coding DNA: TGCGCCAGCAGCTTGGTAGGGGATAGCAATCAGCCCCAGCATTTT.